Sequencing of this T cell receptor (beta chain) was carried out in a study of identical twins. This clonotype was observed many times. TCRdb used MiXCR to reprocess the 5' RACE reads, holding one entry per CDR3 protein. This table holds approximately 670,000 distinct CDR3 sequences, 5.5% to 6.5% found once. V dropped 3 bases and J dropped 4 bases, with 16 bases sitting between them. Germline V gene lookup returns CDR1 SGDLS and CDR2 YYNGEE. The CDR3 has 15 amino acids. The chain joins TRBV9 to TRBJ2-5, with D perhaps TRBD1 (7 bases). The sequence derives from a man aged 18 to 35 in good health. Specimen: naive T cells sorted from blood. CDR3 nucleotide sequence: TGTGCCAGCAGCGCAGTGGAGGGGGCGCGAGAGACCCAGTACTTC. This encodes CASSAVEGARETQYF.